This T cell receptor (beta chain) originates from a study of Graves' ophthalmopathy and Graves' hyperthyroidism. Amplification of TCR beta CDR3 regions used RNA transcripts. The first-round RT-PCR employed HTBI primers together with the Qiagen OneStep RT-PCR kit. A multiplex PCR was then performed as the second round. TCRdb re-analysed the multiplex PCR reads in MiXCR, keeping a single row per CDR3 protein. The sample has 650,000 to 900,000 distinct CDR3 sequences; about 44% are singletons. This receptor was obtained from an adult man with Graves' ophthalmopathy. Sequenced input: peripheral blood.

The chain's CDR3 is CASSQASGTGKETQYF. CDR3 nucleotides: TGTGCCAGCAGCCAAGCGTCCGGGACAGGGAAAGAGACCCAGTACTTC. The J gene is TRBJ2-5, the V gene TRBV9; 9 bases align to TRBD1. Germline V gene data show CDR1 as SGDLS and CDR2 as YYNGEE. The CDR3 length is 16 residues. Trimming cost V 4 bases and J 3 bases; bases outside gene matches: 10.